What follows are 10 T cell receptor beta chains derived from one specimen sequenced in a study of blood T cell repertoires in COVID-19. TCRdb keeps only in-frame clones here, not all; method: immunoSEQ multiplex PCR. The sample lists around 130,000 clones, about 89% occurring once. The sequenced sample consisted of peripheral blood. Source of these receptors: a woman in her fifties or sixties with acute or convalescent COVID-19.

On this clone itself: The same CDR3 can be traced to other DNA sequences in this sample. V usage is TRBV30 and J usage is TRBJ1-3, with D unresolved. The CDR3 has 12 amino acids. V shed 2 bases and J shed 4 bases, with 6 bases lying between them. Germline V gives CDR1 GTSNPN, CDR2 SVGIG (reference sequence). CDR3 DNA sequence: TGTGCCTGGAGTAGAGGGGGAAACACCATATATTTT. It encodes CAWSRGGNTIYF.

CDR3 in DNA: TGTGCCAGCAGTGTCGAGGGGGCCAGAAACACCATATATTTT. It encodes CASSVEGARNTIYF. The chain uses TRBV2 and TRBJ1-3; TRBD1 agrees at 7 bases. Germline values: CDR1 SNHLY, CDR2 FYNNEI. The CDR3 runs 14 residues. J was trimmed by 5 bases and V by 4 bases; bases with no gene match: 5.

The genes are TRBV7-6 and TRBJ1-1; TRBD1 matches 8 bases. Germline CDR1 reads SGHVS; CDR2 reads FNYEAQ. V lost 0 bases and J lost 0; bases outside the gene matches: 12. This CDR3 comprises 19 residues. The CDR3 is CASSLAPGQARGLNTEAFF. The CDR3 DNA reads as TGTGCCAGCAGCTTAGCGCCGGGACAGGCCCGGGGCTTGAACACTGAAGCTTTCTTT.

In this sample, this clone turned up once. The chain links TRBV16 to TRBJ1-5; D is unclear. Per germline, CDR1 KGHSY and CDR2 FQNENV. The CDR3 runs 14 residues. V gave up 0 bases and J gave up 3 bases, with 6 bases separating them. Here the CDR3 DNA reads TGTGCCAGCAGCCAATCAGACACCAATCAGCCCCAGCATTTT. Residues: CASSQSDTNQPQHF. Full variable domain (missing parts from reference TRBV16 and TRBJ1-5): GEEVAQTPKHLVRGEGQKAKLYCAPIKGHSYVFWYQQVLKNEFKFLISFQNENVFDETGMPKERFSAKCLPNSPCSLEIQATKLEDSAVYFCASSQSDTNQPQHFGDGTRLSIL.

CDR3 DNA sequence: TGTGCCAGCAGTGAATCCCTCCGGGCGGGGAACTATGGCTACACCTTC. Translation gives CASSESLRAGNYGYTF. The chain joins TRBV25-1 to TRBJ1-2; unclear D gene. This CDR3 contains 16 residues. Per germline, CDR1 MGHDK and CDR2 SYGVNS. Deletions cut 1 base from V and 2 bases from J, with 14 bases between.

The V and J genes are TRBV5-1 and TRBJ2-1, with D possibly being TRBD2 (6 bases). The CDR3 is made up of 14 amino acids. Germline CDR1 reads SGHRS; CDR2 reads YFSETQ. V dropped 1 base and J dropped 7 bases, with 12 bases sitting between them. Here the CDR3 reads CASSLWGTPNEQFF. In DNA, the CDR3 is TGCGCCAGCAGCTTGTGGGGGACTCCGAATGAGCAGTTCTTC.

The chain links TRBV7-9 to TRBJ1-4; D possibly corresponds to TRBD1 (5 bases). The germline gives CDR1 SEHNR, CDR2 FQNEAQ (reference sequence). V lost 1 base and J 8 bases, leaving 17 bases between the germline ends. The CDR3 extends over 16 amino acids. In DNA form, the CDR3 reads TGTGCCAGCAGCTTAGGCGGCGGGGCCTGGGGCGAAAAACTGTTTTTT. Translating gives CASSLGGGAWGEKLFF.

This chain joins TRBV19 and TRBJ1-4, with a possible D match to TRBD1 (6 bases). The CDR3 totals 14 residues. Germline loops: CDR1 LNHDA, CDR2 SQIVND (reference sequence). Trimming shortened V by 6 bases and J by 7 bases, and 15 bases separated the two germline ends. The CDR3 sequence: CASSFGQFSEKLFF. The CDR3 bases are TGTGCCAGTAGCTTCGGACAGTTTAGTGAAAAACTGTTTTTT.

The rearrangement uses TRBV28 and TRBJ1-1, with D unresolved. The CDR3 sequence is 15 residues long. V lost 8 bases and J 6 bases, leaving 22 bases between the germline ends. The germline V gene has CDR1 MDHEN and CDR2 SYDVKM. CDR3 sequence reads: CASGVKGGSFAEAFF. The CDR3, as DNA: TGTGCCAGCGGGGTCAAGGGAGGATCATTCGCTGAAGCTTTCTTT.

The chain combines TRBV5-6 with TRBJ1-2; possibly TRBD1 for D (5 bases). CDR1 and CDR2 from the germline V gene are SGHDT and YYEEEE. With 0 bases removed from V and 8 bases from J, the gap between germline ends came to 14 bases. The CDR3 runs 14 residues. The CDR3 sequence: CASSLAGGVGGYTF. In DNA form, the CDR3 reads TGTGCCAGCAGCTTGGCCGGGGGGGTCGGCGGCTACACCTTC.